This T cell receptor beta chain is drawn from a study of control samples from healthy donors and cancer patients. This CDR3 has 16 residues. TCRdb's copy holds only in-frame clones and misses some; the assay was immunoSEQ multiplex PCR. The sample lists about 120,000 clones, around 87% seen once, with about 8.7% in the top ten. This chain uses TRBV12-2 with TRBJ1-1. TRBV12-2 is classified as a pseudogene. This TCR derives from a man between 40 and 49 years old in good health. The specimen sequenced was blood. The CDR3 is CASRLAPGPDDTEAFF. The CDR3 DNA reads TGTGCAAGTCGCTTAGCGCCGGGCCCCGACGACACTGAAGCTTTCTTT.